This T cell receptor (beta chain) appears in the sequencing data of a study of beta chain features in type 1 diabetes. This clone occurred many times. The same CDR3 also results from other DNA sequences found in this sample. CDR1 and CDR2 from the germline V gene are SQVTM and ANQGSEA. V was shortened by 4 bases and J by 2 bases, with 2 bases between the two germline ends. The CDR3 consists of 10 residues. One heparinised draw, averaging about 110 mL, was taken per donor. The entirety of the isolated RNA underwent reverse transcription, so expressed TCRB transcripts were sequenced. Libraries were prepared by immunoSEQ multiplex PCR; TCRdb keeps only in-frame clonotypes and omits some of them. The repertoire consists of hundreds of thousands of clones, with about an eighth occurring once and the leading ten covering over 0.035%.

This clonotype was sampled from a woman between 18 and 29 years old in good health. The chain links TRBV29-1 to TRBJ2-5; D unclear. What was sequenced was naive CD4+ T cells from blood. The CDR3 here is CSVGQETQYF. In DNA form, the CDR3 reads TGCAGCGTTGGGCAAGAGACCCAGTACTTC.